This T cell receptor (beta chain) came from a study of beta chain features in type 1 diabetes. General study points: Sampled from patients, naive, central memory and Treg TCRB repertoires appeared more similar than those sampled from healthy donors. Moderately but significantly shorter TCRB CDR3s were found in Type 1 diabetes patients in all four CD4+ subsets.

Donors contributed one heparinised blood draw apiece, averaging about 120 mL. Based on CD45RO/CCR7/CD25/CD127/CD95/CD27, CD4+ regulatory, stem cell-like memory, naive and central memory cells were sorted. The table lists this clone with a count of one. As yet, its antigen is unknown. The entirety of the isolated RNA underwent reverse transcription, so expressed TCRB transcripts were sequenced. Generated by immunoSEQ multiplex PCR, the TCRdb table keeps only in-frame clones and is missing some. The table records roughly 53,000 clones, roughly 41% of them present only once. Unmatched junction bases numbered 21, after V lost 4 bases and J lost 7 bases. The CDR3 is 19 amino acids. CDR1 MNHNS and CDR2 SASEGT come from the germline V gene.

The sequence came from a man aged 25 to 40 with type 1 diabetes. The gene calls are TRBV6-1 and TRBJ1-4; 7 bases fit TRBD1. The sample consisted of Tregs from blood. CDR3: CASSGKGGQGEAWTEKLFF. In DNA form, the CDR3 reads TGTGCCAGCAGTGGCAAAGGAGGGCAGGGGGAAGCGTGGACTGAAAAACTGTTTTTT.